This is a list of T cell receptor beta chains from one sample in a study of T cells in Graves' hyperthyroidism and ophthalmopathy. TCRdb recomputed calls from the multiplex PCR reads with MiXCR, one row per CDR3 protein. The sample yields hundreds of thousands of distinct CDR3 sequences, more than 45% seen once. Sequences were obtained from peripheral blood or thyroid tissue (not recorded which). The source is a woman between 18 and 29 years old with Graves' hyperthyroidism. Both conserved end residues are part of each CDR3. The order of the fields is V gene, D gene, J gene, clone size, CDR3 protein, CDR3 DNA. D genes are given only for firm matches. Clone size appears in some rows only: once, few, many, or a class for an expanded clone.

v_gene: TRBV6-6; d_gene: TRBD2; j_gene: TRBJ2-5; abundance: many; CDR3aa: CASRQLTSAETQYF; CDR3nt: TGTGCCAGCAGGCAACTGACTAGCGCAGAGACCCAGTACTTC
v_gene: TRBV7-2; d_gene: -; j_gene: TRBJ1-1; abundance: -; CDR3aa: CASSFGQPNTEAFF; CDR3nt: TGTGCCAGCAGCTTCGGCCAGCCGAACACTGAAGCTTTCTTT
v_gene: TRBV5-6; d_gene: TRBD1; j_gene: TRBJ1-5; abundance: -; CDR3aa: CASSKQGRRNQPQHF; CDR3nt: TGTGCCAGCAGCAAACAGGGGAGGCGCAATCAGCCCCAGCATTTT
v_gene: TRBV20-1; d_gene: TRBD1; j_gene: TRBJ1-1; abundance: -; CDR3aa: CSAREGGGYTEAFF; CDR3nt: TGCAGTGCTAGAGAGGGAGGGGGCTACACTGAAGCTTTCTTT
v_gene: TRBV6-4; d_gene: -; j_gene: TRBJ1-2; abundance: many; CDR3aa: CASKGYYGYTF; CDR3nt: TGTGCCAGCAAGGGCTACTATGGCTACACCTTC
v_gene: TRBV2; d_gene: TRBD1; j_gene: TRBJ2-7; abundance: -; CDR3aa: CATDRAYEQYF; CDR3nt: TGTGCCACCGACAGGGCCTACGAGCAGTACTTC
v_gene: TRBV7-6; d_gene: -; j_gene: TRBJ1-1; abundance: many; CDR3aa: CASSARVDRTEAFF; CDR3nt: TGTGCCAGCAGCGCCAGGGTTGATCGAACTGAAGCTTTCTTT
v_gene: TRBV20-1; d_gene: TRBD2; j_gene: TRBJ2-5; abundance: few; CDR3aa: CSASSGSIETQYF; CDR3nt: TGCAGTGCCTCTAGCGGGAGTATTGAGACCCAGTACTTC
v_gene: TRBV25-1; d_gene: -; j_gene: TRBJ2-5; abundance: -; CDR3aa: CASSSPPMGEAQYF; CDR3nt: TGTGCCAGCAGTTCCCCCCCCATGGGCGAGGCCCAGTACTTC
v_gene: TRBV5-1; d_gene: -; j_gene: TRBJ2-7; abundance: -; CDR3aa: CASSLTGSGLVYEQYF; CDR3nt: TGCGCCAGCAGCCTAACAGGCAGCGGACTCGTCTACGAGCAGTACTTC
v_gene: TRBV25-1; d_gene: TRBD1; j_gene: TRBJ1-1; abundance: -; CDR3aa: CASSQDSQGATEAFF; CDR3nt: TGTGCCAGCAGCCAAGACTCACAGGGGGCCACTGAAGCTTTCTTT
v_gene: TRBV20-1; d_gene: TRBD1; j_gene: TRBJ1-2; abundance: many; CDR3aa: CSALQGKTDGYTF; CDR3nt: TGCAGTGCCTTACAGGGGAAGACGGATGGCTACACCTTC
v_gene: TRBV14; d_gene: -; j_gene: TRBJ2-2; abundance: -; CDR3aa: CASSPRGFTGELFF; CDR3nt: TGTGCCAGCAGCCCCCGAGGTTTCACCGGGGAGCTGTTTTTT
v_gene: TRBV9; d_gene: TRBD1; j_gene: TRBJ1-4; abundance: many; CDR3aa: CASSSEGAREKLFF; CDR3nt: TGTGCCAGCAGCTCAGAGGGGGCCCGTGAAAAACTGTTTTTT